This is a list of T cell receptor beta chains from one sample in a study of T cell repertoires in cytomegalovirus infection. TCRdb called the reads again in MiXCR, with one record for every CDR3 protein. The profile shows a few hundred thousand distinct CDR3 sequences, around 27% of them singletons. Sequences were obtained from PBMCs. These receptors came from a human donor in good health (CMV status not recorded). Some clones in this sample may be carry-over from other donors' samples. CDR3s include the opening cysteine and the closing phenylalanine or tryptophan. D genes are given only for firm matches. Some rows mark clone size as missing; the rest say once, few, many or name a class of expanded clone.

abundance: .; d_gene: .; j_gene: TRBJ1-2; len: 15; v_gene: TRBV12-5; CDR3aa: CASGKQLDPFYGYTF; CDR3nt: TGTGCTAGTGGAAAACAGCTCGACCCTTTCTATGGCTACACCTTC
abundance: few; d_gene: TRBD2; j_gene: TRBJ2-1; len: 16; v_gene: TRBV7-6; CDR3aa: CASSFPPGGSSNEQFF; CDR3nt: TGTGCCAGCAGCTTCCCCCCGGGGGGGAGTTCGAATGAGCAGTTCTTC
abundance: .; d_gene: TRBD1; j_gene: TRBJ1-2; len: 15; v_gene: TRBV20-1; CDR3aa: CSARGQGVIRYGYTF; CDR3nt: TGCAGTGCTAGGGGACAGGGGGTTATCCGCTATGGCTACACCTTC
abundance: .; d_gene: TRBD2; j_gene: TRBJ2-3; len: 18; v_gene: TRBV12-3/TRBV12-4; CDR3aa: CASSRDSWAGGPKDTQYF; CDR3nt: TGTGCCAGCAGTCGGGACTCTTGGGCGGGAGGGCCGAAAGATACGCAGTATTTT
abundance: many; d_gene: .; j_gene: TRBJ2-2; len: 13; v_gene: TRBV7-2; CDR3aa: CASSGQSTGELFF; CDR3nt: TGTGCCAGCAGCGGCCAGTCTACCGGGGAGCTGTTTTTT
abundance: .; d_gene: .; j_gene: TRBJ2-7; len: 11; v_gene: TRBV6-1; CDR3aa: CASSAIFEQYF; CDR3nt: TGTGCCAGCAGTGCCATTTTCGAGCAGTACTTC
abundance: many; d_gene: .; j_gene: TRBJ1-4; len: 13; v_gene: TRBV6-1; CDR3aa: CASTRDRNEKLFF; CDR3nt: TGTGCCAGCACCAGGGACCGTAATGAAAAACTGTTTTTT
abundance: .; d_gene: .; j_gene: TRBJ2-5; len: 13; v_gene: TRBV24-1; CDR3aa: CATSDSSRGTQYF; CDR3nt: TGTGCCACCAGTGATAGCTCACGAGGGACCCAGTACTTC
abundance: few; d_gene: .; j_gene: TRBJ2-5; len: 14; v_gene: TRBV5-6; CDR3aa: CASSSRGLRETQYF; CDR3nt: TGTGCCAGCAGCAGCAGGGGTTTAAGGGAGACCCAGTACTTC
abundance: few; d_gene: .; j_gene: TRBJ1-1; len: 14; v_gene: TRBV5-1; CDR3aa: CASSFRDPGTEAFF; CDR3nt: TGCGCCAGCAGCTTCAGGGACCCTGGGACTGAAGCTTTCTTT
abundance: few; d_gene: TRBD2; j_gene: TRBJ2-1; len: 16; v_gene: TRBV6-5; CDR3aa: CASTPWGLAGANEQFF; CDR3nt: TGTGCCAGCACCCCGTGGGGGCTAGCGGGAGCGAATGAGCAGTTCTTC
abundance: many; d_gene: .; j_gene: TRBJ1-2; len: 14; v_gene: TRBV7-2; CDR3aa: CASSFKTSNYGYTF; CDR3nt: TGTGCCAGCAGCTTTAAGACATCTAACTATGGCTACACCTTC
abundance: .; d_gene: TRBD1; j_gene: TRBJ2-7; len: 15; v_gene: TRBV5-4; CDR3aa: CASSFGQGSSYEQYF; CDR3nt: TGTGCCAGCAGCTTCGGACAGGGGTCCTCCTACGAGCAGTACTTC
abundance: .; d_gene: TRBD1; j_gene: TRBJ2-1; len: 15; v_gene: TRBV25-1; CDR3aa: CASSGGQGAYNEQFF; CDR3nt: TGTGCCAGCAGTGGCGGACAGGGGGCGTATAATGAGCAGTTCTTC
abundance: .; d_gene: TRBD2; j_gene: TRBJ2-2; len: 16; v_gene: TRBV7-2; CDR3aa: CASRGLAGGGTGELFF; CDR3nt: TGTGCCAGCAGGGGTCTAGCGGGAGGGGGTACCGGGGAGCTGTTTTTT
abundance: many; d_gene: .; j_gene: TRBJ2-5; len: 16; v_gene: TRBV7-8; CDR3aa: CASSSFVRPGQETQYF; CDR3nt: TGTGCCAGCAGCTCCTTCGTGAGGCCGGGCCAAGAGACCCAGTACTTC
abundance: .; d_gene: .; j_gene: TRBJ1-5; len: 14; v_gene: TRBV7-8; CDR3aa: CASSPDGPNQPQHF; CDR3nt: TGTGCCAGCAGCCCGGACGGTCCGAATCAGCCCCAGCATTTT
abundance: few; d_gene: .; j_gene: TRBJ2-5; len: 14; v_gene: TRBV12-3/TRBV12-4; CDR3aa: CASSLGPYKETQYF; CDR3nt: TGTGCCAGCAGTTTGGGGCCGTACAAAGAGACCCAGTACTTC
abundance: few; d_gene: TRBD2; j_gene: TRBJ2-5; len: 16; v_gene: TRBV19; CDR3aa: CASSDWERESQETQYF; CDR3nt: TGTGCCAGTAGCGACTGGGAGCGGGAGAGTCAAGAGACCCAGTACTTC
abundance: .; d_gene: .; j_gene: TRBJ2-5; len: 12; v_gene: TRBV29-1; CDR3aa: CSVEADSETQYF; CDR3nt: TGCAGCGTTGAAGCGGATAGCGAGACCCAGTACTTC
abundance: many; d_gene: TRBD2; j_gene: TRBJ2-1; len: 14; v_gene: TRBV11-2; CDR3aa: CASSTGTSGSEQFF; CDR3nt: TGTGCCAGCAGCACCGGGACTAGCGGTTCCGAGCAGTTCTTC
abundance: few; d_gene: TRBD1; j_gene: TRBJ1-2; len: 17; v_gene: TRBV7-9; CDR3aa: CASRPERRTGGNYGYTF; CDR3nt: TGTGCCAGCAGGCCTGAACGACGGACAGGGGGCAACTATGGCTACACCTTC
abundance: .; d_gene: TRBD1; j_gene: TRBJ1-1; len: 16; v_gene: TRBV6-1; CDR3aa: CASSVQGAVANTEAFF; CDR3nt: TGTGCCAGCAGTGTACAGGGGGCGGTCGCCAACACTGAAGCTTTCTTT
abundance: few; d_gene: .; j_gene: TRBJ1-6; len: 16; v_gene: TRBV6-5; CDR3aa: CASSYSRGMGNSPLHF; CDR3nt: TGTGCCAGCAGTTACTCGAGGGGAATGGGTAATTCACCCCTCCACTTT
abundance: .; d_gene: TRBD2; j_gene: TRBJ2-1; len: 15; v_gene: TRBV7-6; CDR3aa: CASSLTSGLADEQFF; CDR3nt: TGTGCCAGCAGCTTAACCTCCGGACTAGCGGACGAGCAGTTCTTC
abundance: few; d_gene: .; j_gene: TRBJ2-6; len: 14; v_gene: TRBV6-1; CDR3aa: CASRLVSGANVLTF; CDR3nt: TGTGCCAGTCGTTTGGTCTCTGGGGCCAACGTCCTGACTTTC
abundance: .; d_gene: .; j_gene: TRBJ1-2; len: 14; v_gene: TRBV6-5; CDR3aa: CASSYSTPSYGYTF; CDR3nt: TGTGCCAGCAGTTACTCAACCCCCAGCTATGGCTACACCTTC
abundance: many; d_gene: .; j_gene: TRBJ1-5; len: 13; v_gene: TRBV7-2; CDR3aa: CASSVYSNQPQHF; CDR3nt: TGTGCCAGCAGCGTGTATAGCAATCAGCCCCAGCATTTT
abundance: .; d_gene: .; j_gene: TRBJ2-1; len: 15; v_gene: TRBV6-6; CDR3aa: CASSYPSGSYNEQFF; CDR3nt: TGTGCCAGCAGTTACCCCAGCGGATCCTACAATGAGCAGTTCTTC
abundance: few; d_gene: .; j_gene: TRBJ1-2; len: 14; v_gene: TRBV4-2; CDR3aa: CASRGGGQSYGYTF; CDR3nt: TGTGCCAGCAGAGGCGGAGGGCAATCCTATGGCTACACCTTC
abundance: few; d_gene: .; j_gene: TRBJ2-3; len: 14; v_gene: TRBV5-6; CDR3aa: CASSYPGPNPTQYF; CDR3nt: TGTGCCAGCAGCTACCCTGGGCCCAATCCTACGCAGTATTTT
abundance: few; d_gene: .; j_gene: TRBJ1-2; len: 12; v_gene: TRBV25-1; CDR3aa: CASSGQFYGYTF; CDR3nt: TGTGCCAGCAGCGGACAGTTCTATGGCTACACCTTC
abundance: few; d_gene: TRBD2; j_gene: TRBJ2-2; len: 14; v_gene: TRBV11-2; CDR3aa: CASSLVGGTGELFF; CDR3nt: TGTGCCAGCAGCTTAGTGGGGGGGACCGGGGAGCTGTTTTTT
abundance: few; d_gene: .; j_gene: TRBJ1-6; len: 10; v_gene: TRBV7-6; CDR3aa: CEGPRHPLHF; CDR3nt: TGTGAAGGGCCGCGGCATCCCCTCCACTTT
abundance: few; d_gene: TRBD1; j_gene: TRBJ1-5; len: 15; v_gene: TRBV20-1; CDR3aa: CSASSGTGHNQPQHF; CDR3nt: TGCAGTGCTAGTTCCGGGACAGGGCACAATCAGCCCCAGCATTTT
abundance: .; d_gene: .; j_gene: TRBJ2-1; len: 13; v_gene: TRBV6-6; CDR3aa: CASRDWTGHEQFF; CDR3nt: TGTGCCAGCAGGGACTGGACTGGCCATGAGCAGTTCTTC
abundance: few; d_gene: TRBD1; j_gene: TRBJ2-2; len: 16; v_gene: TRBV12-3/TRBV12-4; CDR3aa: CASSQTGGSGTGELFF; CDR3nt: TGTGCCAGCAGTCAAACAGGGGGCTCAGGCACCGGGGAGCTGTTTTTT
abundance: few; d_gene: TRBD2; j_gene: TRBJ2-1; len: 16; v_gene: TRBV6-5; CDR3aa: CASSNRRGGGYNEQFF; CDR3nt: TGTGCCAGCAGCAATAGGCGTGGCGGGGGGTACAATGAGCAGTTCTTC
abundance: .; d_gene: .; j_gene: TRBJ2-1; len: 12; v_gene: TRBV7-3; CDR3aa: CASSLHGSEQFF; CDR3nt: TGTGCCAGCAGCTTACACGGGAGTGAGCAGTTCTTC
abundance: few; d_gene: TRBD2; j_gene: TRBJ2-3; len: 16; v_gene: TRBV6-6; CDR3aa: CASSYSKPGGADTQYF; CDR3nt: TGTGCCAGCAGTTACTCGAAACCGGGAGGGGCAGATACGCAGTATTTT
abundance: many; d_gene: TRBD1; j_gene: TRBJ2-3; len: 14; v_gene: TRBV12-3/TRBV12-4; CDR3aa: CASSGTGSTDTQYF; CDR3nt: TGTGCCAGCAGTGGGACAGGGAGCACAGATACGCAGTATTTT
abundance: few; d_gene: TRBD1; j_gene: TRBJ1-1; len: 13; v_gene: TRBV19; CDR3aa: CASSPGQGRRAFF; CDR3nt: TGTGCCAGTAGTCCCGGACAGGGGAGACGAGCTTTCTTT
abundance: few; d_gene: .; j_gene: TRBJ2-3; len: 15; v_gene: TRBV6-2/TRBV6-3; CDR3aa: CASAERSPHPDTQYF; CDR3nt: TGTGCCAGCGCTGAGCGGAGTCCCCACCCAGATACGCAGTATTTT
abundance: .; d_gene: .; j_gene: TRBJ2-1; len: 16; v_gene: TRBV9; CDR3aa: CASSVAGSVGYNEQFF; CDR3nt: TGTGCCAGCAGCGTAGCCGGGAGCGTGGGCTACAATGAGCAGTTCTTC
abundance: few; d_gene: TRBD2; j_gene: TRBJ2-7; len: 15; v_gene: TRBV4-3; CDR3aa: CASSQELAGVYEQYF; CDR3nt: TGCGCCAGCAGCCAAGAGCTAGCGGGAGTCTACGAGCAGTACTTC
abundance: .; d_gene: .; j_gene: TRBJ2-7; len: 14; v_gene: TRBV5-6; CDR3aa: CASSLLGADYEQYF; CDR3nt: TGTGCCAGCAGCCTGCTGGGGGCAGACTACGAGCAGTACTTC
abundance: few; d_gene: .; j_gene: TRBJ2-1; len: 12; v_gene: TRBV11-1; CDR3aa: CASSSTENEQFF; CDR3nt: TGTGCCAGCAGCTCGACAGAAAATGAGCAGTTCTTC
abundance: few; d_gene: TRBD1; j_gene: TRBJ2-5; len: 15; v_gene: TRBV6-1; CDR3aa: CASSESTGGLQTQYF; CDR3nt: TGTGCCAGCAGTGAATCTACAGGGGGTTTACAGACCCAGTACTTC
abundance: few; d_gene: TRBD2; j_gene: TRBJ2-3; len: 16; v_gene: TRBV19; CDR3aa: CASTPTSGAPTDTQYF; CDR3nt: TGTGCCAGTACTCCGACTAGCGGGGCCCCAACAGATACGCAGTATTTT